Shown below are 30 T cell receptor beta chains from a single sample sequenced in a study of T-cell reconstitution after alpha-beta-depleted transplantation in children. A TCRbeta library incorporating unique molecular identifiers was prepared. TCRdb re-derived calls from the PCR reads in MiXCR, one entry per CDR3 protein. The data contain around 300,000 distinct CDR3 sequences, around 25% of them singletons. The source material was PBMCs, mostly from graft donor cells, sampled 180 days after TCRalphabeta/CD19-depleted stem cell transplant. Every receptor here comes from a male patient between 10 and 17 years old who had a stem cell transplant for acute lymphoblastic leukemia, so the T cells may come from the graft donor.

In its sample, this clonotype was seen a few times. The chain joins TRBV20-1 to TRBJ2-1; possibly TRBD1 for D (6 bases). This CDR3 has 15 amino acids. The V gene lost 7 bases and the J gene lost 5 bases, with 21 bases spanning the gap. Germline assignment: CDR1 DFQATT and CDR2 SNEGSKA (reference sequence). CDR3 DNA sequence: TGCAGTGTCCCAGGGGCAGGATGGTACAACAATGAGCAGTTCTTC. It yields the protein CSVPGAGWYNNEQFF.

CDR3 sequence reads: CASSVGGEENEQFF. CDR3 bases: TGTGCCAGCAGCGTAGGCGGGGAGGAGAATGAGCAGTTCTTC. This chain connects TRBV9 to TRBJ2-1, with a tentative D call TRBD2 (6 bases). Trimming stripped 0 bases from V and 7 bases from J, with 11 bases between. CDR3 length: 14 residues. Germline lookup yields CDR1 SGDLS and CDR2 YYNGEE.

This rearrangement joins TRBV4-1 to TRBJ2-7; 8 positions match TRBD2. The CDR3 has 15 amino acids. In germline, CDR1 is MGHRA, CDR2 YSYEKL. The V gene end was trimmed by 1 base and the J gene end by 3 bases; junction bases not matched to a gene: 5. The CDR3 reads CASSQAGGRFYEQYF. Written as DNA, the CDR3 is TGCGCCAGCAGCCAAGCGGGAGGGCGCTTCTACGAGCAGTACTTC.

The count of this clonotype is one. The gene calls are TRBV20-1 and TRBJ2-2; maybe TRBD2 (6 bases). The V gene lost 2 bases and the J gene lost 6 bases, with 13 bases spanning the gap. The CDR3 contains 14 residues. The germline V gene encodes CDR1 DFQATT and CDR2 SNEGSKA (reference sequence). The CDR3 loop is CSARRAEGAGELFF. The CDR3 DNA reads TGCAGTGCTAGAAGAGCGGAGGGCGCCGGGGAGCTGTTTTTT.

This clonotype was seen only a few times. The DNA of the CDR3 is TGTGCCAGCAGTTTTTGGAATTCACCCCTCCACTTT. Amino acid sequence: CASSFWNSPLHF. The chain is built from TRBV12-3 or TRBV12-4 and TRBJ1-6; no clear D gene. Trimming stripped 3 bases from V and 7 bases from J, with 4 bases between. This CDR3 contains 12 residues.

This clonotype has a handful of counts. The chain employs TRBV7-3 and TRBJ2-1, with D perhaps assigned TRBD1 or TRBD2 (5 bases each). This CDR3 region has 15 residues. CDR1 SGHTA and CDR2 FQGTGA come from the germline V gene. The germline V and J ends were trimmed by 5 bases and 4 bases, with 15 bases remaining between them. Written as DNA, the CDR3 is TGTGCCAGCAGCCGACCGGGACCACAATACAATGAGCAGTTCTTC. Its translation is CASSRPGPQYNEQFF. Drawing the rest from reference TRBV7-3 and TRBJ2-1, the complete variable domain is GAGVSQTPSNKVTEKGKYVELRCDPISGHTALYWYRQSLGQGPEFLIYFQGTGAADDSGLPNDRFFAVRPEGSVSTLKIQRTERGDSAVYLCASSRPGPQYNEQFFGPGTRLTVL.

The chain employs TRBV4-2 and TRBJ2-7, with D perhaps given as TRBD1 or TRBD2 (5 bases each). The CDR3 extends over 14 amino acids. The V gene's germline CDR1 is LGHNA and CDR2 YNFKEQ. V was pared by 2 bases and J by 3 bases, with 11 bases between. This chain's CDR3 is CASSQTGQGYEQYF. The CDR3 DNA reads TGTGCCAGCAGCCAAACGGGGCAGGGCTACGAGCAGTACTTC.

V usage is TRBV5-1 and J usage is TRBJ2-1, with 9 bases identical to TRBD1. This CDR3 contains 15 residues. Looked up from germline, CDR1 is SGHRS and CDR2 is YFSETQ. V lost 1 base, J lost 4 bases, and 3 bases stayed unmatched. CDR3 DNA sequence: TGCGCCAGCAGCTTGTGGACAGGGGATTACAATGAGCAGTTCTTC. It encodes CASSLWTGDYNEQFF.

V is TRBV10-3 and J is TRBJ1-5; D not resolved. CDR3 length: 13 amino acids. Germline CDR1 and CDR2: ENHRY and SYGVKD. V lost 5 bases and J lost 0, with 5 bases in between. The DNA of the CDR3 is TGTGCCATCAGTCCAGTTAGCAATCAGCCCCAGCATTTT. This sequence encodes CAISPVSNQPQHF.

This clonotype was found a few times. The chain joins TRBV24-1 to TRBJ2-1, with D maybe TRBD2 (5 bases). CDR3 size: 15 residues. The germline gives CDR1 KGHDR, CDR2 SFDVKD. Trimming removed 3 bases at V and 7 bases at J, with 15 bases between. The CDR3 DNA is TGTGCCACCAGTGATCCCTCTAGGACGGGGAATGAGCAGTTCTTC. Its protein is CATSDPSRTGNEQFF.

The chain is built from TRBV2 and TRBJ2-5; 7 bases fit TRBD2. The CDR3 spans 13 residues. J lost 3 bases, V lost 6 bases, and 4 bases had no gene match. Germline CDR1 and CDR2: SNHLY and FYNNEI. The CDR3 coding sequence is TGTGCCAGCAGGTCTAGCGGTAAAGAGACCCAGTACTTC. This encodes CASRSSGKETQYF.

This clonotype was detected a few times. V gene TRBV9 combines with J gene TRBJ2-1; 8 bases align to TRBD2. Germline lookup yields CDR1 SGDLS and CDR2 YYNGEE. This CDR3 comprises 15 residues. V trimming: 4 bases; J trimming: 1 base; junction bases outside the gene matches: 4. CDR3 protein: CASSTGTSSYNEQFF. CDR3 DNA sequence: TGTGCCAGCAGCACCGGGACTAGTTCCTACAATGAGCAGTTCTTC.

This chain uses TRBV11-2 with TRBJ2-5; 14 bases match TRBD2. Germline CDR1 and CDR2: SGHAT and FQNNGV. The length of the CDR3 is 17 residues. V was pared by 5 bases and J by 4 bases, with 9 bases of the junction left unmatched. The CDR3 loop is CASSPRGLAGVGETQYF. DNA of the CDR3: TGTGCCAGCAGCCCACGGGGACTAGCGGGAGTAGGAGAGACCCAGTACTTC.

This clonotype was seen a few times. The rearrangement uses TRBV29-1 and TRBJ1-5; TRBD1 might be the D (5 bases). CDR1 SQVTM and CDR2 ANQGSEA come from the germline V gene. The V end lost 1 base, the J end lost 4 bases, and 8 bases lay between the germline ends. The CDR3 is 13 residues long. The CDR3 sequence: CSVEAEGNQPQHF. In DNA, the CDR3 is TGCAGCGTTGAAGCGGAGGGGAATCAGCCCCAGCATTTT.

This clonotype was found a few times. This sequence joins TRBV12-3 or TRBV12-4 and TRBJ2-7; D is undetermined. The germline V and J ends were trimmed by 6 bases and 3 bases, with 12 bases remaining between them. This CDR3 region has 13 residues. CDR3: CASSLQENYEQYF. DNA for the CDR3: TGTGCCAGCAGCCTCCAGGAAAACTACGAGCAGTACTTC.

This chain uses TRBV25-1 with TRBJ2-5; no definite D call. The CDR3 sequence is 12 residues long. CDR1 MGHDK and CDR2 SYGVNS come from the germline V gene. V was clipped by 1 base and J by 4 bases, with 4 bases between them. The CDR3 DNA follows: TGTGCCAGCAGTGAATTAAGAGAGACCCAGTACTTC. Translated: CASSELRETQYF.

This clonotype was detected a few times. This chain uses TRBV12-3 or TRBV12-4 with TRBJ2-7, with 9 bases lining up with TRBD1. There are 16 residues in the CDR3. J was trimmed by 3 bases and V by 1 base; bases with no gene match: 7. Here the CDR3 DNA reads TGTGCCAGCAGTTTAGGCCCCGGGACAGGGCTCTACGAGCAGTACTTC. It encodes CASSLGPGTGLYEQYF.

This chain links TRBV4-2 with TRBJ2-7; a possible D gene is TRBD2 (6 bases). This CDR3 is 16 amino acids long. Germline lookup yields CDR1 LGHNA and CDR2 YNFKEQ. V lost 0 bases, J lost 2 bases, and 14 bases lay in between. CDR3 in amino acids: CASSQEESGAPYEQYF. DNA of the CDR3: TGTGCCAGCAGCCAAGAAGAGTCGGGAGCTCCCTACGAGCAGTACTTC.

This sequence joins TRBV28 and TRBJ2-7; D gene ambiguous. Trimming took off 6 bases at V and 4 bases at J, with 16 bases between the two ends. CDR1 and CDR2 (germline): MDHEN, SYDVKM. The CDR3 runs to 14 residues. The DNA of the CDR3 is TGTGCCAGCAGCCCTGGGTGGGCTCTATACGAGCAGTACTTC. This gives the protein CASSPGWALYEQYF.

The sample holds a few counts of this clonotype. The chain employs TRBV5-1 and TRBJ2-5; possibly TRBD2 for D (6 bases). Trimming took 0 bases from V and 2 from J, leaving 14 bases between them. The germline V gene has CDR1 SGHRS and CDR2 YFSETQ. This CDR3 spans 16 amino acids. The CDR3 loop reads CASSLAPGALQETQYF. In DNA form, the CDR3 reads TGCGCCAGCAGCTTGGCTCCGGGAGCGCTTCAAGAGACCCAGTACTTC.

This clonotype has more than one count but fewer than ten. The rearrangement joins TRBV5-1 to TRBJ2-1; 12 bases match TRBD2. Germline V gene sequence: CDR1 SGHRS, CDR2 YFSETQ. Losses at the gene ends were 4 bases for V and 4 bases for J; bases not matched to a gene: 12. The CDR3 contains 18 residues. DNA for the CDR3: TGCGCCAGCAGCATTCCCCCTAGCGGGAGGGCGGAGTACAATGAGCAGTTCTTC. It yields the protein CASSIPPSGRAEYNEQFF.

The chain couples TRBV5-6 to TRBJ1-2; D remains unclear. Looked up from germline, CDR1 is SGHDT and CDR2 is YYEEEE. The CDR3 totals 16 residues. Trimming took off 2 bases at V and 3 bases at J, with 17 bases between the two ends. The DNA of the CDR3 is TGTGCCAGCAGCTTTATTCCCCGGATAGGCTACTATGGCTACACCTTC. It encodes CASSFIPRIGYYGYTF.

The rearrangement links TRBV29-1 to TRBJ1-4; D uncertain. This CDR3 has 12 amino acids. Trimming cost V 5 bases and J 1 base, with 5 bases left between them. CDR1 is SQVTM, CDR2 ANQGSEA, per germline. Here the CDR3 DNA reads TGCAGCGTTTTCGGAACTAATGAAAAACTGTTTTTT. Protein: CSVFGTNEKLFF.

The J gene is TRBJ2-3, the V gene TRBV7-3; a weak D match, TRBD2 (7 bases). From germline, CDR1 is SGHTA and CDR2 FQGTGA. Trimming took 5 bases from V and 5 from J, leaving 11 bases between them. The CDR3 has 13 amino acids. In DNA, the CDR3 is TGTGCCAGCAGCGGAGCGGGACAAGATACGCAGTATTTT. Its translation: CASSGAGQDTQYF. Looking up the rest from reference TRBV7-3 and TRBJ2-3 gives the full variable domain: GAGVSQTPSNKVTEKGKYVELRCDPISGHTALYWYRQSLGQGPEFLIYFQGTGAADDSGLPNDRFFAVRPEGSVSTLKIQRTERGDSAVYLCASSGAGQDTQYFGPGTRLTVL.

The chain employs TRBV3-1 and TRBJ2-3; D gene ambiguous. Trimming took off 3 bases at V and 0 bases at J, with 16 bases between the two ends. The CDR3 contains 17 residues. Germline CDR1 and CDR2: LGHDT and YNNKEL (reference sequence). The CDR3 is CASSQSSPFSSTDTQYF. The CDR3 DNA follows: TGTGCCAGCAGCCAGTCCTCCCCCTTCTCTAGCACAGATACGCAGTATTTT.

This clonotype was observed many times. The V call is TRBV27, the J call TRBJ1-1; 8 bases match TRBD1. Trimming at V came to 1 base and at J to 4 bases, leaving 2 bases not matched to a gene. Germline CDR1 reads MNHEY; CDR2 reads SMNVEV (reference sequence). This CDR3 comprises 14 residues. The CDR3: CASSLLTGVTEAFF. The CDR3 DNA reads TGTGCCAGCAGTTTATTGACAGGGGTCACTGAAGCTTTCTTT.

This clonotype has more than one count but fewer than ten. The chain links TRBV15 to TRBJ1-5; 8 positions agree with TRBD1. The CDR3 length is 13 residues. Per germline, CDR1 LNHNV and CDR2 YYDKDF (reference sequence). V dropped 5 bases and J dropped 7; count of bases not matched to a gene: 4. Here the CDR3 reads CATSSNRGQPQHF. Here the CDR3 DNA reads TGTGCCACCAGCTCTAACAGGGGGCAGCCCCAGCATTTT.

In this sample, this clonotype turned up a few times. The rearrangement joins TRBV7-3 to TRBJ2-2, with D perhaps TRBD1 or TRBD2 (6 bases each). Trimming left V 3 bases short and J 5 bases short, with 10 bases between. The V gene's germline CDR1 is SGHTA and CDR2 FQGTGA. The CDR3 loop spans 14 amino acids. The CDR3: CASSFTGRTGELFF. The CDR3 nucleotides read TGTGCCAGCAGCTTCACAGGGAGGACCGGGGAGCTGTTTTTT.

The chain joins TRBV5-1 to TRBJ2-2, with 13 bases matching TRBD2. Unmatched junction bases numbered 7, after V lost 9 bases and J lost 5 bases. The germline V gene has CDR1 SGHRS and CDR2 YFSETQ. The CDR3 is 15 amino acids. DNA of the CDR3: TGCGCCACCTCACTAGCGGGAGGGCCGACCGGGGAGCTGTTTTTT. It yields the protein CATSLAGGPTGELFF.

The table lists this clonotype with a few counts. In nucleotides, the CDR3 is TGTGCCAGCAGTGAATCCGGACTCAACTTCTATGGCTACACCTTC. It specifies CASSESGLNFYGYTF. The gene calls are TRBV25-1 and TRBJ1-2; D uncertain. The germline V gene encodes CDR1 MGHDK and CDR2 SYGVNS. The CDR3 is 15 residues long. Deletions cut 1 base from V and 4 bases from J, with 13 bases between.